A single sample gave rise to the 7 T cell receptor beta chains below, sequenced in a study of cytomegalovirus exposure and HLA in healthy donors. With 60 Vbeta and 13 Jbeta primers, the PCR was carried out. The data were produced by immunoSEQ multiplex PCR, yet TCRdb's version contains in-frame clones alone and is incomplete. In the table there are around 160,000 clones, roughly 78% of which are singletons. Sequencing was done on a sample of PBMCs. The source of these receptors is a man aged 35 to 55 in good health and CMV-seropositive.

This clone appeared a few times. V and J are TRBV6-5 and TRBJ2-2, with D tentatively TRBD1 (6 bases). There are 14 residues in the CDR3. The germline gives CDR1 MNHEY, CDR2 SVGAGI. The V end lost 4 bases, the J end lost 6 bases, and 12 bases lay between the germline ends. The CDR3 DNA is TGTGCCAGCAGTTCCAACAGGGTGGCCGGGGAGCTGTTTTTT. Amino acids: CASSSNRVAGELFF.

The chain carries TRBV7-9 and TRBJ2-7; TRBD1 matches at 11 bases. The length of the CDR3 is 16 residues. With 2 bases clipped from V and 7 bases from J, the junction kept 10 bases outside the gene matches. Germline-derived CDR1 and CDR2 are SEHNR and FQNEAQ (reference sequence). DNA for the CDR3: TGTGCCAGCAGCTTAATCCCGGGACAGGGGGATGTTGAGCAGTACTTC. Protein product: CASSLIPGQGDVEQYF.

V and J are TRBV11-3 and TRBJ1-1, with D unclear. The CDR3 extends over 14 amino acids. The ends were cut back, 5 bases at V and 1 base at J, with 11 bases in the middle. Germline V CDR1 and CDR2: SGHNT, YENEEA. CDR3 protein: CASSQDGPNTEAFF. CDR3 DNA sequence: TGTGCCAGCAGCCAGGATGGGCCGAACACTGAAGCTTTCTTT.

This clone was counted a few times. The rearrangement links TRBV7-7 to TRBJ2-7; the match to TRBD2 covers 10 bases. V lost 5 bases and J lost 1; bases outside the gene matches: 5. This CDR3 spans 15 amino acids. Looked up from germline, CDR1 is SSHAT and CDR2 is FNYEAQ (reference sequence). In DNA form, the CDR3 reads TGTGCCAGCAGCGACATAGCGGGAGGTTCCTACGAGCAGTACTTC. Amino acids: CASSDIAGGSYEQYF.

This clone was seen just once. This chain joins TRBV6-5 and TRBJ1-2; D call uncertain. Germline CDR1 MNHEY, CDR2 SVGAGI. Trimming cost V 2 bases and J 1 base, with 5 bases left between them. CDR3 size: 13 residues. This CDR3 reads CASSYLVNYGYTF. In DNA, the CDR3 is TGTGCCAGCAGTTACCTAGTTAACTATGGCTACACCTTC.

This clone was counted only a few times. The chain is built from TRBV15 and TRBJ2-4; the D gene is possibly TRBD2 (5 bases). Germline lookup yields CDR1 LNHNV and CDR2 YYDKDF (reference sequence). Trimming removed 0 bases at V and 3 bases at J, with 24 bases between. This CDR3 is 20 amino acids long. The CDR3 DNA follows: TGTGCCACCAGCAGAGATAAGGAAGGAGGTAGCCCAGGAAGCAAAAACATTCAGTACTTC. Encoded protein: CATSRDKEGGSPGSKNIQYF. The full variable domain, completed using reference TRBV15 and TRBJ2-4, is DAMVIQNPRYQVTQFGKPVTLSCSQTLNHNVMYWYQQKSSQAPKLLFHYYDKDFNNEADTPDNFQSRRPNTSFCFLDIRSPGLGDTAMYLCATSRDKEGGSPGSKNIQYFGAGTRLSVL.

A remark on this clone: The CDR3 does not close with the conserved phenylalanine or tryptophan, likely indicating a read error. No DNA is shown, since the ends of the CDR3 on it are uncertain; the CDR3 is the one TCRdb lists. The V gene is TRBV7-9, the J gene TRBJ1-2; the table gives TRBD1 as D, unverified against the DNA. CDR1 and CDR2 (germline): SEHNR, FQNEAQ (reference sequence). 12 amino acids form the CDR3, both terminal residues included. The CDR3 is CASSRADSRLVS.